These 25 T cell receptor beta chains came from one sample sequenced in a study of blood T cells in healthy people across ages. The second PCR ran roughly 7 to 11 cycles with a sample-barcoded 5' primer and J-beta primers. TCRdb used MiXCR to reprocess the 5' RACE reads, holding one entry per CDR3 protein. The repertoire holds 450,000 to 600,000 distinct CDR3 sequences, with about 28% as singletons. This sample also appeared in a second study, on T cells of mothers and their children.

Sequencing was carried out using blood. These receptors were obtained from a boy younger than 10 in good health.

The chain couples TRBV12-3 or TRBV12-4 to TRBJ2-7, with D tentatively TRBD2 (5 bases). Trimming removed 3 bases from V and 0 bases from J, with 9 bases in between. The CDR3 consists of 14 residues. In DNA form, the CDR3 reads TGTGCCAGCAGTTTTGGAGGACCCTCCTACGAGCAGTACTTC. Translation: CASSFGGPSYEQYF.

This rearrangement joins TRBV20-1 to TRBJ2-5; D call uncertain. The DNA end favors TRBJ2-1, so the J call may be wrong. The length of the CDR3 is 10 residues. Germline CDR1 reads DFQATT; CDR2 reads SNEGSKA (reference sequence). CDR3 sequence: CSARYDEQFF. For the CDR3, the DNA is TGCAGTGCTAGATACGATGAGCAGTTCTTC.

CDR3 residues: CASSQGTSYSGELFF. In DNA, the CDR3 is TGTGCCAGCAGCCAAGGGACTAGTTACTCCGGGGAGCTGTTTTTT. The chain carries TRBV14 and TRBJ2-2; 7 bases fit TRBD2. CDR1 is SGHDN, CDR2 FVKESK, per germline. The CDR3 spans 15 residues. The trim removed 1 base at V and 6 bases at J, leaving 5 bases unmatched.

A word on this clonotype: At one end the junction does not follow the germline gene, possibly because of a read error. The J gene is TRBJ2-5, the V gene TRBV25-1, with 10 bases aligning to TRBD2. This CDR3 has 18 amino acids. Per the germline V gene, CDR1 is MGHDK and CDR2 is SYGVNS. The CDR3, as DNA: TGTGCCGGCAGTGAAAGGGTTGATAGCGGGGGGCGAAAAGGGACCCAGTACTTC. This gives the protein CAGSERVDSGGRKGTQYF.

The chain couples TRBV30 to TRBJ2-7; 13 nucleotides agree with TRBD2. CDR3 length equals 16 residues. V was pared by 5 bases and J by 5 bases, with 12 bases of the junction left unmatched. CDR1 and CDR2 (germline): GTSNPN, SVGIG (reference sequence). The CDR3 sequence: CAWGKTGTSGINEQYF. CDR3 bases: TGTGCCTGGGGCAAAACCGGGACTAGCGGGATAAACGAGCAGTACTTC.

This clonotype was detected only once. The rearrangement uses TRBV3-1 and TRBJ1-6; D may be TRBD1 (5 bases). The CDR3 is 13 residues long. CDR1 is LGHDT, CDR2 YNNKEL, per germline (reference sequence). Trimming took 1 base from V and 9 from J, leaving 7 bases between them. CDR3 amino acids: CASSQVGTSPLHF. The CDR3 nucleotides read TGTGCCAGCAGCCAAGTGGGGACTTCACCCCTCCACTTT.

The gene calls are TRBV12-3 or TRBV12-4 and TRBJ2-1; no definite D call. The DNA end favors TRBJ2-7, so the J call may be wrong. The CDR3 has 14 residues. The CDR3 DNA sequence: TGTGCCAGCAGTTTAAATCGGAGACTCTACGAGCAGTACTTC. As protein: CASSLNRRLYEQYF.

The V and J genes are TRBV20-1 and TRBJ1-1; a weak D match, TRBD1 (6 bases). CDR3 size: 14 residues. The V end lost 0 bases, the J end lost 4 bases, and 12 bases lay between the germline ends. In germline, CDR1 is DFQATT, CDR2 SNEGSKA (reference sequence). The CDR3 nucleotides are TGCAGTGCTAGAGACGGAGGGGGACCCACTGAAGCTTTCTTT. Its translation is CSARDGGGPTEAFF.

This clonotype was seen a few times. J is TRBJ2-5 and V is TRBV7-3; D perhaps matches TRBD1 (5 bases). The J call may be faulty, since TRBJ2-7 better matches the DNA end. The CDR3 loop spans 14 amino acids. Germline V CDR1 and CDR2: SGHTA, FQGTGA. Here the CDR3 reads CASSLSQGPYEQYF. The CDR3 nucleotides are TGTGCCAGCAGCTTAAGTCAGGGCCCCTACGAGCAGTACTTC.

This clonotype has only a few counts. V is TRBV20-1 and J is TRBJ1-2; 10 bases are a match to TRBD1. J gave up 3 bases and V 7 bases, and 17 bases lay outside the gene matches. CDR3 size: 17 residues. CDR1 DFQATT and CDR2 SNEGSKA come from the germline V gene (reference sequence). This chain's CDR3 is CSVSLRGQGPPDYGYTF. The CDR3, as DNA: TGCAGTGTCAGTTTGCGGGGACAGGGGCCCCCTGACTATGGCTACACCTTC.

DNA of the CDR3: TGCAGTGTTAGGACGGTCTACGAGCAGTACTTC. This translates into CSVRTVYEQYF. V gene TRBV20-1 combines with J gene TRBJ2-7; no definite D call. The CDR3 totals 11 residues. From germline, CDR1 is DFQATT and CDR2 SNEGSKA (reference sequence). V shed 7 bases and J shed 3 bases, with 10 bases lying between them.

The rearrangement uses TRBV9 and TRBJ1-2; 8 bases are shared with TRBD1. The CDR3 has 16 amino acids. Germline-derived CDR1 and CDR2 are SGDLS and YYNGEE. V lost 0 bases, J lost 1 base, and 5 bases stayed unmatched. CDR3 DNA: TGTGCCAGCAGCGTAGCAGGACAGGGAATTAACTATGGCTACACCTTC. Protein product: CASSVAGQGINYGYTF.

The chain uses TRBV2 and TRBJ2-5; 9 positions agree with TRBD2. With V trimmed by 7 bases and J by 5 bases, 8 bases remained unmatched. Germline lookup yields CDR1 SNHLY and CDR2 FYNNEI. The CDR3 sequence is 14 residues long. The DNA for the CDR3 is TGTGCCAGCATCTGGACTAGCGATGAGGAGACCCAGTACTTC. Its translation: CASIWTSDEETQYF. The variable domain in full, completed from reference TRBV2 and TRBJ2-5, reads EPEVTQTPSHQVTQMGQEVILRCVPISNHLYFYWYRQILGQKVEFLVSFYNNEISEKSEIFDDQFSVERPDGSNFTLKIRSTKLEDSAMYFCASIWTSDEETQYFGPGTRLLVL.

This clonotype occurred a few times. The chain carries TRBV20-1 and TRBJ2-5, with D possibly matching TRBD2 (6 bases). The end of the DNA is better explained by TRBJ2-1, so the J call may be wrong. The CDR3 sequence is 12 residues long. In germline, CDR1 is DFQATT, CDR2 SNEGSKA (reference sequence). This chain's CDR3 is CSASGSNNEQFF. The CDR3 DNA follows: TGCAGTGCTAGCGGGAGTAACAATGAGCAGTTCTTC.

This clonotype was detected only a few times. The chain joins TRBV12-3 or TRBV12-4 to TRBJ2-2, with D perhaps being TRBD1 or TRBD2 (5 bases each). CDR3 length equals 13 residues. Trimming pared 3 bases from V and 6 bases from J, leaving 8 bases between. Written as DNA, the CDR3 is TGTGCCAGCAGTTTGGGGGTTCCCGGGGAGCTGTTTTTT. It encodes CASSLGVPGELFF.

V is TRBV4-1 and J is TRBJ2-3, with 11 bases aligning to TRBD2. The J call may be mistaken, given a closer DNA end match to TRBJ2-5. CDR1 MGHRA and CDR2 YSYEKL come from the germline V gene. The CDR3 consists of 15 residues. The CDR3 spells CASSGLAGGVKTQYF. The CDR3 DNA reads TGCGCCAGCAGCGGCCTAGCGGGGGGTGTAAAGACCCAGTACTTC.

This clonotype was detected only a few times. The CDR3 is CANRRGRGSNEQFF. CDR3 sequence (DNA): TGCGCCAACAGACGCGGGCGCGGGTCCAATGAGCAGTTCTTC. The chain links TRBV4-3 to TRBJ2-5, with D tentatively TRBD2 (5 bases). The J call may be wrong; the DNA end is better matched by TRBJ2-1. The germline V gene encodes CDR1 LGHNA and CDR2 YSLEER. The CDR3 totals 14 residues.

The chain uses TRBV6-1 and TRBJ2-3; D perhaps matches TRBD2 (6 bases). This CDR3 is 14 amino acids long. Trimming stripped 7 bases from V and 3 bases from J, with 14 bases between. Per the germline V gene, CDR1 is MNHNS and CDR2 is SASEGT. The chain's CDR3 is CASNGGIGTDTQYF. The CDR3 bases are TGTGCCAGCAACGGCGGGATTGGGACAGATACGCAGTATTTT.

A few counts support this clonotype. This chain uses TRBV7-9 with TRBJ2-1; TRBD2 aligns across 10 bases. The V and J ends lost 5 bases and 10 bases, in that order; junction bases with no gene match: 8. Germline lookup yields CDR1 SEHNR and CDR2 FQNEAQ (reference sequence). CDR3 length: 14 residues. The CDR3 protein is CASSIPGLAREQFF. In DNA form, the CDR3 reads TGTGCCAGCAGCATCCCGGGACTAGCGAGGGAGCAGTTCTTC.

The CDR3 bases are TGTGCCAGCAGTGAAGGGGGCAAAAACATTCAGTACTTC. Translation: CASSEGGKNIQYF. The chain recombines TRBV6-1 with TRBJ2-4, with D unclear. CDR1 is MNHNS, CDR2 SASEGT, per germline. This CDR3 spans 13 amino acids. The V and J ends lost 1 base and 3 bases respectively, with 4 bases between them.

This chain links TRBV20-1 with TRBJ1-1; D is undetermined. Germline-derived CDR1 and CDR2 are DFQATT and SNEGSKA (reference sequence). This CDR3 is built from 13 residues. V was shortened by 6 bases and J by 10 bases, with 21 bases between the two germline ends. The CDR3 region is CSAAFGAGRRAFF. In DNA form, the CDR3 reads TGCAGTGCCGCGTTCGGCGCGGGCCGACGAGCTTTCTTT.

In this sample, this clonotype turned up a few times. The chain has TRBV3-1 and TRBJ2-5, with TRBD2 identical over 11 bases. The J segment lost 4 bases and the V segment lost 5 bases, leaving 6 bases of the junction unmatched. The CDR3 sequence is 15 residues long. Per the germline V gene, CDR1 is LGHDT and CDR2 is YNNKEL (reference sequence). The CDR3 nucleotides are TGTGCCAGCAGCAAACTGGGACTAGCGGCAGAGACCCAGTACTTC. It translates to CASSKLGLAAETQYF.

This chain joins TRBV10-3 and TRBJ2-7; a weak D match, TRBD2 (6 bases). The DNA end lines up better with TRBJ2-1; the J call may be wrong. Germline CDR1 ENHRY, CDR2 SYGVKD. The CDR3 extends over 13 amino acids. CDR3 amino acids: CAISDGTDNEQFF. The CDR3 DNA sequence: TGTGCCATCAGTGATGGGACTGACAATGAGCAGTTCTTC.

The V gene is TRBV10-1, the J gene TRBJ2-5; D is possibly TRBD1 or TRBD2 (5 bases each). This CDR3 is built from 15 residues. V was pared by 4 bases and J by 3 bases, with 15 bases between. CDR1 and CDR2 from the germline V gene are WNHNN and SYGVQD (reference sequence). As DNA, the CDR3 is TGCGCCAGCAGTGTGGGACCCCCGACCGAAGAGACCCAGTACTTC. Amino acid sequence: CASSVGPPTEETQYF.

The CDR3 nucleotides are TGTGCCAGCAGAGAAGGGGTAGAGGAGACCCAGTACTTC. Residues: CASREGVEETQYF. The chain employs TRBV6-5 and TRBJ2-5, with D possibly being TRBD1 (5 bases). This CDR3 spans 13 amino acids. The V gene's germline CDR1 is MNHEY and CDR2 SVGAGI. V was clipped by 6 bases and J by 5 bases, with 13 bases between them.